This entry describes one T cell receptor (beta chain). This entry is derived from a study of control samples from healthy donors and cancer patients. This CDR3 contains 15 residues. With 3 bases removed from V and 6 bases from J, the gap between germline ends came to 12 bases. Germline CDR1 is LGHDT and CDR2 is YNNKEL (reference sequence). Only in-frame clones appear in the TCRdb table, and some are missing; sequencing was by immunoSEQ multiplex PCR. Of over 120,000 clones in the sample, around 92% are singletons; the top ten hold approximately 3%. The sequenced material came from blood. V is TRBV3-1 (or the pseudogene TRBV3-2) and J is TRBJ1-6, with a weak D call TRBD1 (5 bases). This receptor was taken from a man under 40 in good health. This CDR3 reads CASSQITGGNSPLHF. The CDR3 coding sequence is TGTGCCAGCAGCCAGATCACAGGCGGTAATTCACCCCTCCACTTT.